This T cell receptor (beta chain) is drawn from a study of technical replicates of blood from several donors. Produced via immunoSEQ multiplex PCR; TCRdb's table is partial and in-frame only. The repertoire has 70,000 to 95,000 clones, around 94% of them found once; the top ten carry around 0.26%. Per the germline V gene, CDR1 is LNHDA and CDR2 is SQIVND (reference sequence). V was pared by 4 bases and J by 6 bases, with 5 bases of the junction left unmatched. This CDR3 has 14 residues. This sequence was found in a human donor in good health. Sequenced material: T cells isolated from PBMCs. This chain uses TRBV19 with TRBJ2-1; 8 positions agree with TRBD2. The CDR3 spells CASSTGLASNEQFF. The CDR3 DNA reads TGTGCCAGTAGTACCGGACTAGCTTCCAATGAGCAGTTCTTC.